One sample yielded the 15 T cell receptor beta chains listed below, sequenced in a study of T cell repertoires in cytomegalovirus infection. Using its own MiXCR run on the reads, TCRdb lists one record per CDR3 protein. There are about 250,000 distinct CDR3 sequences in the sample; 6.5% occur only once, and around 6.5% lies in the top ten. The sequencing sample was made of PBMCs. The receptors come from a human donor in good health (CMV status not recorded). Some clones in this sample may be carry-over from other donors' samples.

This clonotype showed up many times. The chain has TRBV12-3 or TRBV12-4 and TRBJ1-5; a possible D gene is TRBD1 (6 bases). The length of the CDR3 is 13 residues. Trimming cost V 6 bases and J 5 bases, with 11 bases left between them. CDR3 in amino acids: CASRQGKDQPQHF. The CDR3 coding sequence is TGTGCCAGCAGGCAGGGGAAGGATCAGCCCCAGCATTTT.

The table lists this clonotype with many counts. V usage is TRBV10-2 and J usage is TRBJ2-3, with D tentatively TRBD2 (7 bases). Trimming took off 7 bases at V and 0 bases at J, with 14 bases between the two ends. CDR1 and CDR2 from the germline V gene are WSHSY and SAAADI. The CDR3 covers 15 residues. As DNA, the CDR3 is TGCGCCAGCACCTTAGGGGGGGGGAGCACAGATACGCAGTATTTT. Translating gives CASTLGGGSTDTQYF.

The sample holds many counts of this clonotype. This chain links TRBV7-2 with TRBJ2-3; TRBD1 is a possible D gene (5 bases). Germline V lookup: CDR1 SGHTA, CDR2 FQGNSA. V lost 6 bases, J lost 6 bases, and 10 bases lay in between. The CDR3 length is 12 residues. CDR3 region: CASRPQADTQYF. As DNA, the CDR3 is TGTGCCAGCAGACCACAGGCGGATACGCAGTATTTT. The complete variable domain, with remaining parts taken from reference TRBV7-2 and TRBJ2-3, reads GAGVSQSPSNKVTEKGKDVELRCDPISGHTALYWYRQSLGQGLEFLIYFQGNSAPDKSGLPSDRFSAERTGGSVSTLTIQRTQQEDSAVYLCASRPQADTQYFGPGTRLTVL.

In this sample, this clonotype turned up a few times. This rearrangement joins TRBV6-5 to TRBJ2-1; either TRBD1 or TRBD2 may supply D (5 bases each). Trimming took off 7 bases at V and 10 bases at J, with 20 bases between the two ends. The CDR3 is made up of 14 amino acids. CDR1 MNHEY and CDR2 SVGAGI come from the germline V gene. CDR3 in amino acids: CASKRGWGRGEQFF. CDR3 sequence (DNA): TGTGCCAGCAAGCGAGGGTGGGGACGTGGGGAGCAGTTCTTC.

This clonotype has a count of ten or more. The V gene is TRBV19, the J gene TRBJ1-5; D is possibly TRBD1 (6 bases). V was trimmed by 6 bases and J by 5 bases, leaving 14 bases between them. Germline values: CDR1 LNHDA, CDR2 SQIVND (reference sequence). CDR3 length equals 14 residues. The DNA for the CDR3 is TGTGCCAGTAGGAAAAACAGGGCTGATCAGCCCCAGCATTTT. It is translated as CASRKNRADQPQHF.

The table lists this clonotype with many counts. The chain uses TRBV7-9 and TRBJ2-6; D is possibly TRBD1 or TRBD2 (5 bases each). V was clipped by 5 bases and J by 0 bases, with 14 bases between them. Germline V gene lookup returns CDR1 SEHNR and CDR2 FQNEAQ (reference sequence). This CDR3 is built from 17 residues. The CDR3 sequence: CASSLGTPASGANVLTF. The CDR3 DNA is TGTGCCAGCAGCCTCGGGACGCCTGCCTCTGGGGCCAACGTCCTGACTTTC.

This clonotype was recorded at least ten times. The V and J genes are TRBV20-1 and TRBJ1-5; 7 positions match TRBD1. Germline V lookup: CDR1 DFQATT, CDR2 SNEGSKA (reference sequence). Losses at the gene ends were 1 base for V and 4 bases for J; bases not matched to a gene: 7. CDR3 length: 15 amino acids. The CDR3 DNA sequence: TGCAGTGCTAGAGTGGGTAGGGGGCTAAATCAGCCCCAGCATTTT. Its protein is CSARVGRGLNQPQHF.

The table lists this clonotype with many counts. The chain links TRBV4-3 to TRBJ1-4; unclear D gene. The V gene's germline CDR1 is LGHNA and CDR2 YSLEER. V lost 1 base and J lost 4, with 4 bases in between. The CDR3 is 13 residues long. The CDR3 coding sequence is TGCGCCAGCAGCCAAGGGATTAATGAAAAACTGTTTTTT. This codes for CASSQGINEKLFF.

Ten or more counts support this clonotype. The chain links TRBV6-1 to TRBJ2-5, with 9 bases that match TRBD2. Germline V gives CDR1 MNHNS, CDR2 SASEGT. The CDR3 totals 16 residues. After removal of 7 bases from V and 5 bases from J, the junction contained 14 bases not matched to a gene. As DNA, the CDR3 is TGTGCCAGCACGAGGGAGGCGGGGGGGGTAGATGAGACCCAGTACTTC. Its translation is CASTREAGGVDETQYF.

This chain uses TRBV29-1 with TRBJ1-5, with a weak D call TRBD1 (5 bases). The CDR3 is made up of 12 amino acids. Germline CDR1 SQVTM, CDR2 ANQGSEA. Trimming shortened V by 6 bases and J by 4 bases, and 10 bases separated the two germline ends. For the CDR3, the DNA is TGCAGCGTGGGGGACGGGAATCAGCCCCAGCATTTT. Amino acids: CSVGDGNQPQHF. The full variable domain, in which reference TRBV29-1 and TRBJ1-5 provide the parts outside the CDR3, is SAVISQKPSRDICQRGTSLTIQCQVDSQVTMMFWYRQQPGQSLTLIATANQGSEATYESGFVIDKFPISRPNLTFSTLTVSNMSPEDSSIYLCSVGDGNQPQHFGDGTRLSIL.

This clonotype showed up many times. The chain combines TRBV12-3 or TRBV12-4 with TRBJ1-1, with TRBD1 identical over 7 bases. The CDR3 is 15 residues long. V shed 6 bases, J shed 1 base, and the junction held 8 bases outside the gene matches. The CDR3 region is CASRGEGAANTEAFF. The DNA for the CDR3 is TGTGCCAGCAGAGGAGAGGGGGCGGCGAACACTGAAGCTTTCTTT.

In its sample, this clonotype was seen many times. This rearrangement joins TRBV29-1 to TRBJ2-5; D may correspond to TRBD1 or TRBD2 (5 bases each). Trimming removed 4 bases at V and 5 bases at J, with 11 bases between. CDR1 is SQVTM, CDR2 ANQGSEA, per germline. This CDR3 has 12 amino acids. CDR3 sequence: CSVAGQLETQYF. CDR3 DNA: TGCAGCGTTGCGGGGCAGCTGGAGACCCAGTACTTC.

This clonotype was detected many times. This chain links TRBV7-2 with TRBJ2-3; 8 bases fit TRBD2. Germline CDR1 SGHTA, CDR2 FQGNSA. The CDR3 covers 15 residues. J was trimmed by 5 bases and V by 3 bases; bases with no gene match: 7. The CDR3 loop reads CASSFGRGVGDTQYF. The CDR3 region has the DNA TGTGCCAGCAGCTTCGGGCGGGGGGTCGGAGATACGCAGTATTTT.

This clonotype was seen many times. The chain combines TRBV7-2 with TRBJ1-1, with 7 positions matching TRBD1. This CDR3 has 18 residues. The V gene end was trimmed by 3 bases and the J gene end by 1 base; junction bases not matched to a gene: 14. Germline CDR1 reads SGHTA; CDR2 reads FQGNSA. CDR3 protein: CASSFPTGSNPSNTEAFF. CDR3 coding DNA: TGTGCCAGCAGCTTCCCGACAGGGTCTAATCCCTCGAACACTGAAGCTTTCTTT. Supplemented by reference TRBV7-2 and TRBJ1-1, the full variable domain reads GAGVSQSPSNKVTEKGKDVELRCDPISGHTALYWYRQSLGQGLEFLIYFQGNSAPDKSGLPSDRFSAERTGGSVSTLTIQRTQQEDSAVYLCASSFPTGSNPSNTEAFFGQGTRLTVV.

This clonotype was seen at least ten times. This rearrangement joins TRBV28 to TRBJ2-7, with D maybe TRBD1 (6 bases). Trimming took 2 bases from V and 2 from J, leaving 13 bases between them. Germline values: CDR1 MDHEN, CDR2 SYDVKM. The CDR3 is made up of 15 amino acids. The CDR3 region is CASSLTGLFAYEQYF. CDR3 coding DNA: TGTGCCAGCAGTTTAACAGGGCTTTTCGCCTACGAGCAGTACTTC.